A selection of T cell receptor beta chains follows, all from one sample in a study of T cells expressing NK-cell markers. TCRdb reprocessed the 5' RACE reads and keeps a single row for each CDR3 protein, giving no DNA. The sample totals 140,000 or so distinct CDR3 sequences. The sequenced sample was blood T cells: a sorted CD56 or NKG2C T cell subset, CD4+ or CD8+ T cells, or bulk PBMC T cells (not recorded which). The receptors were gathered from a man between 18 and 35 years old in good health. Both conserved end residues are part of each CDR3.

J | V | CDR3
TRBJ2-1 | TRBV19 | CASSIGAGGSNEQFF
TRBJ2-3 | TRBV11-2 | CASSPPTGVRTDTQYF
TRBJ2-1 | TRBV6-5 | CASSYSKPSSYNEQFF
TRBJ2-7 | TRBV25-1 | CATLYAYEQYF
TRBJ2-3 | TRBV27 | CASSLPGQGLYF
TRBJ1-1 | TRBV5-4 | CASSSGRGMNTEAFF
TRBJ2-1 | TRBV6-5 | CASSYGKFGGDEQFF
TRBJ2-1 | TRBV12-3/TRBV12-4 | CASSPWTSGSNEQFF
TRBJ1-6 | TRBV7-6 | CASSLAGTGNNSPLHF
TRBJ2-2 | TRBV4-1 | CASSPQGALGELFF
TRBJ1-5 | TRBV5-5 | CASSPEYSNQPQHF
TRBJ2-7 | TRBV7-2 | CASSLAGTASSYEQYF
TRBJ1-2 | TRBV29-1 | CSGGLTNYGYTF
TRBJ2-1 | TRBV29-1 | CSVDEGSNEQFF
TRBJ1-1 | TRBV5-1 | CASSLPTGGTEAFF
TRBJ2-1 | TRBV16 | CASSHPDLAANNEQFF
TRBJ2-3 | TRBV11-3 | CASSRPGHWEYF
TRBJ2-3 | TRBV5-1 | CASSPTSGLYNTQYF
TRBJ2-7 | TRBV28 | CASSWDRSSYEQYF
TRBJ2-1 | TRBV12-3/TRBV12-4 | CASSRYSTDEYNEQFF
TRBJ2-1 | TRBV11-2 | CASSSPGLGIDEQFF
TRBJ2-2 | TRBV7-6 | CASSGGVLGTGELFF
TRBJ2-2 | TRBV5-1 | CASLLNTGELFF
TRBJ2-1 | TRBV6-5 | CASIPTSFSSYNEQFF
TRBJ2-1 | TRBV29-1 | CSVEMGLAGGLNEQFF
TRBJ2-1 | TRBV7-6 | CASSFVGGNGNEQFF
TRBJ2-1 | TRBV4-2 | CASSQGRGRDNEQFF
TRBJ2-3 | TRBV5-6 | CASSLLKGTVPDTQYF
TRBJ2-3 | TRBV12-3/TRBV12-4 | CASSGLAGEVGRLTDTQYF
TRBJ2-4 | TRBV11-1 | CASSLAGPPLLAVGDIQYF
TRBJ2-6 | TRBV4-3 | CASSQVRSGANVLTF
TRBJ2-2 | TRBV9 | CASQRGTGELFF
TRBJ2-3 | TRBV5-4 | CASSQSDTQYF
TRBJ2-1 | TRBV20-1 | CSARVEGGGPNEQFF
TRBJ2-1 | TRBV10-3 | CAINTGLAGDGEQFF
TRBJ2-2 | TRBV6-1 | CASSIGGRSGELFF
TRBJ1-5 | TRBV19 | CASSNVLWQPQHF
TRBJ2-7 | TRBV20-1 | CSADARDTAYEQYF
TRBJ2-3 | TRBV4-3 | CASSQGSGDGGTDTQYF
TRBJ2-2 | TRBV14 | CASSLPNRVGELFF
TRBJ2-1 | TRBV12-3/TRBV12-4 | CASSPLYDSPGNEQFF
TRBJ1-1 | TRBV27 | CASRTGAISLPTNAEAFF
TRBJ2-3 | TRBV12-3/TRBV12-4 | CASSLVGGSTDTQYF
TRBJ1-1 | TRBV5-1 | CASSLVTGGEAFF
TRBJ2-1 | TRBV20-1 | CLPGGSYNEQFF
TRBJ2-4 | TRBV6-1 | CASSTAGGNIQYF
TRBJ2-3 | TRBV20-1 | CSATSIGPTDTQYF
TRBJ1-1 | TRBV7-9 | CASKLNTEAFF
TRBJ2-1 | TRBV10-3 | CAISPPTDDSYNEQFF
TRBJ1-2 | TRBV6-5 | CASSYSRDRGDGYTF
TRBJ2-2 | TRBV6-6 | CASSSDGVGELFF
TRBJ1-3 | TRBV6-5 | CASSATVYPSGNTIYF
TRBJ2-3 | TRBV29-1 | CSVDYQGATDTQYF
TRBJ2-3 | TRBV7-8 | CASSLFQGQDTQYF
TRBJ2-1 | TRBV20-1 | CSAIPGLAYNEQFF
TRBJ2-2 | TRBV12-3/TRBV12-4 | CASSLRAPDTGELFF
TRBJ2-3 | TRBV27 | CASKIGGSTDTQYF
TRBJ2-2 | TRBV25-1 | CASSRSQADTGELFF
TRBJ2-1 | TRBV20-1 | CSASPSGRNEQFF